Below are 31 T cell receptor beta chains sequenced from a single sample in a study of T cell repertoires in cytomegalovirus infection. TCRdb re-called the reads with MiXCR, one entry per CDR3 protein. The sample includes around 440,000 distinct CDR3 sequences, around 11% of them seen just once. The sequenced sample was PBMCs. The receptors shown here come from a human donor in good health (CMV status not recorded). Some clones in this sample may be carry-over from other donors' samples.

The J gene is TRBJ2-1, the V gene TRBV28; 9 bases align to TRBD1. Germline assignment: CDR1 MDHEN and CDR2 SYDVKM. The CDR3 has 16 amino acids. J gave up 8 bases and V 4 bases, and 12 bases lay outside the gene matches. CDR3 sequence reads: CASSSHGTGFLDEQFF. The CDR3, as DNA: TGTGCCAGCAGTTCCCACGGGACAGGGTTTCTCGATGAGCAGTTCTTC.

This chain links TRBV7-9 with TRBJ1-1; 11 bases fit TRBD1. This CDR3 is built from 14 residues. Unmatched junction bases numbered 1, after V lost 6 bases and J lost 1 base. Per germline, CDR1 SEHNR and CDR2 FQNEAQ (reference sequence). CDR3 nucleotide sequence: TGTGCCAGCAGAGGGACAGGGGGGAACACTGAAGCTTTCTTT. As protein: CASRGTGGNTEAFF.

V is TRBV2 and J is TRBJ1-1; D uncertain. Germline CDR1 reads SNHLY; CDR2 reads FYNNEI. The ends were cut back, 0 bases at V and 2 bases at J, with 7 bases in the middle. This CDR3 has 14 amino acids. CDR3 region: CASSEAAFNTEAFF. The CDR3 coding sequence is TGTGCCAGCAGTGAAGCAGCGTTTAACACTGAAGCTTTCTTT. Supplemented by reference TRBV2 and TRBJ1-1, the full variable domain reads EPEVTQTPSHQVTQMGQEVILRCVPISNHLYFYWYRQILGQKVEFLVSFYNNEISEKSEIFDDQFSVERPDGSNFTLKIRSTKLEDSAMYFCASSEAAFNTEAFFGQGTRLTVV.

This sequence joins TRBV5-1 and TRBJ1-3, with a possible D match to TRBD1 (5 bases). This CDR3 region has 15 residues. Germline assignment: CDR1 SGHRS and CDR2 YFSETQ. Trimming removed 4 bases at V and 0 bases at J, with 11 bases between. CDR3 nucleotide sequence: TGCGCCAGCAGCCAGGGTTCCAACTCTGGAAACACCATATATTTT. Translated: CASSQGSNSGNTIYF.

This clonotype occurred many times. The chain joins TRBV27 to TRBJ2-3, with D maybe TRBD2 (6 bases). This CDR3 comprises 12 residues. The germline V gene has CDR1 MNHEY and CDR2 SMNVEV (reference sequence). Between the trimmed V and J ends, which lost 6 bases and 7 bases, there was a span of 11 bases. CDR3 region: CASSTSGYTQYF. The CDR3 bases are TGTGCCAGCAGCACAAGCGGGTATACGCAGTATTTT.

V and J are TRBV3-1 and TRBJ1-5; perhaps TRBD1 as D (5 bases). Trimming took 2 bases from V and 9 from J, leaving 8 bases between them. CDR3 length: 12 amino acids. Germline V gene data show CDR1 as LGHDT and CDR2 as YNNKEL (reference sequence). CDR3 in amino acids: CASSQPRGPQHF. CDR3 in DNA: TGTGCCAGCAGCCAACCTAGGGGGCCCCAGCATTTT.

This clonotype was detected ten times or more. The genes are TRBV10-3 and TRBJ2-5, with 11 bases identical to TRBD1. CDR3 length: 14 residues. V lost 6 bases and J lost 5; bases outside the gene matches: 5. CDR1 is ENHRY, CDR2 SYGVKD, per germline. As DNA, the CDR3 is TGTGCCATCAGCGGACAGGGGGCGGTGGAGACCCAGTACTTC. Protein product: CAISGQGAVETQYF.

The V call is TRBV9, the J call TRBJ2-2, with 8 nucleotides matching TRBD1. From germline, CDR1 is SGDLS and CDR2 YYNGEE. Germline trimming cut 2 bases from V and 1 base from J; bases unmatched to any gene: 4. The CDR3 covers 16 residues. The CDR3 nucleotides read TGTGCCAGCAGCGTGCAGGGACAGGTGAACACCGGGGAGCTGTTTTTT. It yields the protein CASSVQGQVNTGELFF.

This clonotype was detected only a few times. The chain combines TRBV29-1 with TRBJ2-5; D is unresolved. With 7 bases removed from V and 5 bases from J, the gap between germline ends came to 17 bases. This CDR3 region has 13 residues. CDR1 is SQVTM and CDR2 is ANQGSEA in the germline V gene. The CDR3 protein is CSAPLMSPETQYF. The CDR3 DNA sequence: TGCAGCGCCCCCCTGATGAGCCCGGAGACCCAGTACTTC.

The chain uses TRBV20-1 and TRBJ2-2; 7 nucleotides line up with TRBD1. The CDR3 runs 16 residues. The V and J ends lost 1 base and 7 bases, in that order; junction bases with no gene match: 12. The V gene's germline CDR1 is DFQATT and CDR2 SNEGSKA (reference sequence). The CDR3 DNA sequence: TGCAGTGCTAGAGGAGGAAGGGGGCCGAGTAGCGGGGAGCTGTTTTTT. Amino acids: CSARGGRGPSSGELFF.

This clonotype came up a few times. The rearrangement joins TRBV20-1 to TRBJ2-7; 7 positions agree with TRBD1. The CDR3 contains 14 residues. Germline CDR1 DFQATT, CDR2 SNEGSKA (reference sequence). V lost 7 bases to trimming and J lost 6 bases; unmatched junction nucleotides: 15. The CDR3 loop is CSGRQGEFVSEQYF. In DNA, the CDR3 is TGCAGTGGGCGACAGGGCGAGTTTGTGAGCGAGCAGTACTTC.

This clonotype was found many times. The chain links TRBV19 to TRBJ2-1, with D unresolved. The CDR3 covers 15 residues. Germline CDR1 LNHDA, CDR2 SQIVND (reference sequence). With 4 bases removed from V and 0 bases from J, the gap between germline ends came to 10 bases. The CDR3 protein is CASSKRISSYNEQFF. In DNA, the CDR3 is TGTGCCAGTAGTAAGAGGATTTCCTCCTACAATGAGCAGTTCTTC.

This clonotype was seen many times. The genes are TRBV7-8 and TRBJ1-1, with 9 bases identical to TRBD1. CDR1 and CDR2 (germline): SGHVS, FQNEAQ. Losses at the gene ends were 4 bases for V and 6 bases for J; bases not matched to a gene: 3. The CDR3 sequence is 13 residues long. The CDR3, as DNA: TGTGCCAGCAGCTCGCGACAGGGGGCTGAAGCTTTCTTT. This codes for CASSSRQGAEAFF.

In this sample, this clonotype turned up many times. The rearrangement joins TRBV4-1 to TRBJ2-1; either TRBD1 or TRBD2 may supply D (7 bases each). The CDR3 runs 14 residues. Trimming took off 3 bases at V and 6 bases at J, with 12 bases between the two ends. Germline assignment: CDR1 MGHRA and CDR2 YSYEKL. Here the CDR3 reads CASSQAGGGNEQFF. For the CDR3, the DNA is TGCGCCAGCAGCCAGGCAGGGGGGGGCAATGAGCAGTTCTTC.

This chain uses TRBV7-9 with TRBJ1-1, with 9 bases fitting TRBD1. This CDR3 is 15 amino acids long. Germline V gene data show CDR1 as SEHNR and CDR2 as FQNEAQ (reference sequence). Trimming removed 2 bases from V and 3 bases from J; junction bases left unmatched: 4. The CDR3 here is CASSLKGQGDTEAFF. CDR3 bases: TGTGCCAGCAGCTTAAAGGGACAGGGTGACACTGAAGCTTTCTTT.

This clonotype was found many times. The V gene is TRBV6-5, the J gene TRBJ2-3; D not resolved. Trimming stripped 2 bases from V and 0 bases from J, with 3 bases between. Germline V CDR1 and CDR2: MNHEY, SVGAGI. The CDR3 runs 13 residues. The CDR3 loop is CASSYTSTDTQYF. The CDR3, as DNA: TGTGCCAGCAGTTACACCAGCACAGATACGCAGTATTTT.

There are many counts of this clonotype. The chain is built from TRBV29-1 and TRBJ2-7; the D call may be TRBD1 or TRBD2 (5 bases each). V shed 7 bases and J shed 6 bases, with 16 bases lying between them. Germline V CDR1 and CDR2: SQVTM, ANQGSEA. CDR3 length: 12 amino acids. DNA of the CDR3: TGCAGCGCCGCGAGGGACGGCTCCGAGCAGTACTTC. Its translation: CSAARDGSEQYF.

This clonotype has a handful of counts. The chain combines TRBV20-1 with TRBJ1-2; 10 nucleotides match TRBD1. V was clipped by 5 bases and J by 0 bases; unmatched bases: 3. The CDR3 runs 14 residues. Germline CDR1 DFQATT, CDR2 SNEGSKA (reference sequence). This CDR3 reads CSAGTGATNYGYTF. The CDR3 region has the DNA TGCAGTGCTGGGACAGGGGCAACTAACTATGGCTACACCTTC.

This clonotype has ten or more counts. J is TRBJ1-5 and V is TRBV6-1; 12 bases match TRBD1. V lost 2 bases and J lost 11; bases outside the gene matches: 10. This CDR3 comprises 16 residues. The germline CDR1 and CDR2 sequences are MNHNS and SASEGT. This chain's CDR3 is CASSERDRGLPWSQHF. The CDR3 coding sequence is TGTGCCAGCAGTGAAAGGGACAGGGGGCTACCTTGGTCCCAGCATTTT.

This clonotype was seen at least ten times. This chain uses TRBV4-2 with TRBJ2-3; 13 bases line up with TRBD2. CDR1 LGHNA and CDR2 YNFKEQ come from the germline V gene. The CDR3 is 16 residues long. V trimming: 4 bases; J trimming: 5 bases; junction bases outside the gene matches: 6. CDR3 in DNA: TGTGCCAGCAGCCCCAGACTAGCGGGGGGAGGAGATACGCAGTATTTT. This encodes CASSPRLAGGGDTQYF.

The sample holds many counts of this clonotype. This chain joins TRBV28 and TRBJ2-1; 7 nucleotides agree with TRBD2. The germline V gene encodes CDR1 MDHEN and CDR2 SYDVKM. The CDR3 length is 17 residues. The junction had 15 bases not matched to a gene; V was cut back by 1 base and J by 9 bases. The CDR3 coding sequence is TGTGCCAGCAGTTTATCGGCGGGAGCCCACGATCATGCTGAGCAGTTCTTC. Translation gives CASSLSAGAHDHAEQFF.

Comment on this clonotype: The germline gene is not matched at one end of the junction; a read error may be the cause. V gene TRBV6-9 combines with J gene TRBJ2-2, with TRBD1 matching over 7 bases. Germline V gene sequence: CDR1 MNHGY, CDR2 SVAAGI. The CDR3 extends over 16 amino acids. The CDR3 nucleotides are TGTGCCGGCAGTTCCCGGGGACAGCAGGACACCGGGGAGCTGTTTTTT. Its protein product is CAGSSRGQQDTGELFF.

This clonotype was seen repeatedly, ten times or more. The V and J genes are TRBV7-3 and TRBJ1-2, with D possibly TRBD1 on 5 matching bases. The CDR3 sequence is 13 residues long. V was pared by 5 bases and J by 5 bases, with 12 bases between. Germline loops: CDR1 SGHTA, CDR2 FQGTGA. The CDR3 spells CASSRGTVYGYTF. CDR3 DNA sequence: TGTGCCAGCAGCCGAGGGACGGTATATGGCTACACCTTC.

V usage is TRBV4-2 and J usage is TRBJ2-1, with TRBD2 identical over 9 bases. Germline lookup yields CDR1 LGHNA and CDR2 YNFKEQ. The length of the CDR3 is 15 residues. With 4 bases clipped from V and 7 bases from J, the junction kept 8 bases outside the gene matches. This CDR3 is CASSRDASGTNEQFF. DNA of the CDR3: TGTGCCAGCAGCCGCGATGCTAGCGGGACTAATGAGCAGTTCTTC.

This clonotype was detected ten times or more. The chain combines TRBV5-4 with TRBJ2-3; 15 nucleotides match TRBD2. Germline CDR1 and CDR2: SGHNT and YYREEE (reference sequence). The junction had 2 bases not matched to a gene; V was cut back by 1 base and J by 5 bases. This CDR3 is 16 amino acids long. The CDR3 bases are TGTGCCAGCAGCTTGTGGACTAGCGGGGGGGGAGATACGCAGTATTTT. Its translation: CASSLWTSGGGDTQYF.

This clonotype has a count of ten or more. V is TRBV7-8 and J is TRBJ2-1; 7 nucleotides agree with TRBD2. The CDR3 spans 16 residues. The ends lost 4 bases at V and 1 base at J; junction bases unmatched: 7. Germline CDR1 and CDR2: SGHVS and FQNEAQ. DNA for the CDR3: TGTGCCAGCAGCTCCGAGCGGGATAATTCCTACAATGAGCAGTTCTTC. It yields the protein CASSSERDNSYNEQFF.

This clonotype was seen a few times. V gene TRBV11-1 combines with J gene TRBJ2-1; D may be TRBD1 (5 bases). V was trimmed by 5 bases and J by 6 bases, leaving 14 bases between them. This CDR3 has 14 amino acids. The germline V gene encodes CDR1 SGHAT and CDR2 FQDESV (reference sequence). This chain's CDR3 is CASSPPTQGNEQFF. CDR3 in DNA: TGTGCCAGCAGCCCACCCACCCAGGGCAATGAGCAGTTCTTC.

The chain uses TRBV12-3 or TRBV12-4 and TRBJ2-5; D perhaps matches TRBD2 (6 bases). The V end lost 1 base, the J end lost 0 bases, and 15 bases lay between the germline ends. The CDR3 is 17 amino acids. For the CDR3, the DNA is TGTGCCAGCAGTTTAGGGGCGCGGGACCTTTACCAAGAGACCCAGTACTTC. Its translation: CASSLGARDLYQETQYF.

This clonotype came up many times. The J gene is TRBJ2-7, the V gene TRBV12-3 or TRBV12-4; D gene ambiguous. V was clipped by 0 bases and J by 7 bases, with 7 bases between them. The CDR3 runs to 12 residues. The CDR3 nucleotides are TGTGCCAGCAGTTTAGCTCGGTGGGAGCAGTACTTC. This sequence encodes CASSLARWEQYF.

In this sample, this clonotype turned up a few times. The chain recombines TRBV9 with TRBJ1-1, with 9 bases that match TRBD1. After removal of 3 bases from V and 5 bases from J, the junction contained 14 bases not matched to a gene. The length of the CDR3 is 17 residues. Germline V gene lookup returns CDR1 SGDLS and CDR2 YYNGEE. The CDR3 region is CASSESPSGTGSTEAFF. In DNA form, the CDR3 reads TGTGCCAGCAGCGAGAGCCCTTCCGGGACAGGGAGTACTGAAGCTTTCTTT. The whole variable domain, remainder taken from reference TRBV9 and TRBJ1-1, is DSGVTQTPKHLITATGQRVTLRCSPRSGDLSVYWYQQSLDQGLQFLIQYYNGEERAKGNILERFSAQQFPDLHSELNLSSLELGDSALYFCASSESPSGTGSTEAFFGQGTRLTVV.

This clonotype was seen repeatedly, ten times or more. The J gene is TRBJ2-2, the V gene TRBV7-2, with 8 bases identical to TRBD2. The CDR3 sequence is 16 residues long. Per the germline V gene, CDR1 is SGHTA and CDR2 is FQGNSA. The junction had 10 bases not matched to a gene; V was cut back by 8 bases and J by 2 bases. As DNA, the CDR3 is TGTGCCAGCGGAAGGGTTAGCGGGATTAACACCGGGGAGCTGTTTTTT. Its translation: CASGRVSGINTGELFF.